This TCR beta chain originates from a study of blood T cell repertoires in COVID-19. Original processing methods: Cell counts per sample came from amplifying reference gene primers. Clones were sequenced by immunoSEQ multiplex PCR, and TCRdb holds only the in-frame ones, with some missing. V and J calls and clone size are given by that table; D and trimming were obtained from the DNA. Of 300,000 or so clones in the sample, about 90% were seen once. V was pared by 4 bases and J by 0 bases, with 10 bases between. The CDR3 is made up of 15 amino acids. CDR1 SGHRS and CDR2 YFSETQ come from the germline V gene.

The gene calls are TRBV5-1 and TRBJ2-2; D gene unclear. Material for sequencing was peripheral blood. The receptor was isolated from a woman between 45 and 65 years old who had recovered from COVID-19. CDR3 amino acids: CASSPIATNTGELFF. DNA of the CDR3: TGCGCCAGCAGCCCGATAGCAACGAACACCGGGGAGCTGTTTTTT.